These 11 T cell receptor beta chains were sequenced from one sample in a study of blood T cell repertoires in COVID-19. The table came from immunoSEQ multiplex PCR; TCRdb's copy has only in-frame clones and leaves some out. This table has more than 300,000 clones, roughly nine tenths appearing once. Sequenced input: peripheral blood. The receptors shown here come from a young man who had recovered from COVID-19.

V is TRBV19 and J is TRBJ1-1, with 9 bases lining up with TRBD1. CDR1 is LNHDA and CDR2 is SQIVND in the germline V gene (reference sequence). This CDR3 comprises 15 residues. V lost 7 bases to trimming and J lost 1 base; unmatched junction nucleotides: 7. The CDR3 here is CASIKGQGQNTEAFF. In DNA form, the CDR3 reads TGTGCCAGTATCAAGGGACAGGGACAGAACACTGAAGCTTTCTTT.

This chain joins TRBV2 and TRBJ2-2; D is perhaps TRBD1 (6 bases). Trimming took 6 bases from V and 7 from J, leaving 12 bases between them. The germline V gene encodes CDR1 SNHLY and CDR2 FYNNEI. The CDR3 consists of 13 residues. Written as DNA, the CDR3 is TGTGCCAGCAGAACAGGGTATGGCGGGGAGCTGTTTTTT. Translating it yields CASRTGYGGELFF.

This rearrangement joins TRBV6-5 to TRBJ2-3; D gene unclear. The CDR3 extends over 16 amino acids. V gave up 0 bases and J gave up 0 bases, with 10 bases separating them. Germline loops: CDR1 MNHEY, CDR2 SVGAGI. The CDR3 region has the DNA TGTGCCAGCAGTTACTCGAGTGCGCCCAGCACAGATACGCAGTATTTT. Translation: CASSYSSAPSTDTQYF.

The chain is built from TRBV19 and TRBJ2-7, with a weak D call TRBD2 (6 bases). This CDR3 has 14 residues. Germline V CDR1 and CDR2: LNHDA, SQIVND (reference sequence). The germline V and J ends were trimmed by 5 bases and 3 bases, with 14 bases remaining between them. CDR3 in amino acids: CASSASGLHYEQYF. The CDR3 DNA reads TGTGCCAGTAGTGCCTCGGGACTCCACTACGAGCAGTACTTC.

The CDR3 sequence is CASCQGSADTQYF. The CDR3 DNA follows: TGTGCCAGCTGCCAGGGGTCGGCAGATACGCAGTATTTT. V usage is TRBV12-3 or TRBV12-4 and J usage is TRBJ2-3, with a possible D match to TRBD1 (6 bases). The CDR3 is made up of 13 amino acids. V was cut by 8 bases and J by 4 bases, with 13 bases left in between.

The chain combines TRBV21-1 with TRBJ1-2. TRBV21-1 is a known pseudogene. This CDR3 is built from 15 residues. The CDR3 reads CASSKARPGNDGYTF. The CDR3 bases are TGTGCCAGCAGCAAAGCGCGCCCGGGAAACGATGGCTACACCTTC.

DNA for the CDR3: TGTGCCATCAGTGAGTCGCGGGAAGAAAAACTGTTTTTT. This codes for CAISESREEKLFF. The V gene is TRBV10-3, the J gene TRBJ1-4, with D uncertain. The CDR3 sequence is 13 residues long. The germline gives CDR1 ENHRY, CDR2 SYGVKD. Trimming cost V 0 bases and J 8 bases, with 7 bases left between them.

A single count supports this clone. The chain recombines TRBV5-6 with TRBJ2-2; TRBD1 aligns across 8 bases. The CDR3 length is 16 residues. Germline CDR1 SGHDT, CDR2 YYEEEE. V lost 0 bases and J lost 6; bases outside the gene matches: 7. In DNA form, the CDR3 reads TGTGCCAGCAGCTTGGAGGGGACAGGTGGGGCCGGGGAGCTGTTTTTT. Translating gives CASSLEGTGGAGELFF.

V and J are TRBV3-1 (or the pseudogene TRBV3-2) and TRBJ2-7; tentative D call: TRBD2 (5 bases). Looked up from germline, CDR1 is LGHDT and CDR2 is YNNKEL (reference sequence). The CDR3 runs to 14 residues. Trimming removed 1 base from V and 3 bases from J, with 10 bases in between. CDR3 coding DNA: TGTGCCAGCAGCCAAGCCCCTAGCCACTACGAGCAGTACTTC. The encoded protein is CASSQAPSHYEQYF.

This clone has only one observation. The rearrangement links TRBV27 to TRBJ2-7; possible D gene TRBD2, 6 bases. V was shortened by 1 base and J by 2 bases, with 21 bases between the two germline ends. Germline CDR1 is MNHEY and CDR2 is SMNVEV (reference sequence). This CDR3 has 18 residues. The CDR3 here is CASSLLVGLAEEAYEQYF. CDR3 DNA: TGTGCCAGCAGTTTATTGGTTGGATTAGCGGAAGAGGCCTACGAGCAGTACTTC.

Concerning this clone itself: The sample holds other DNA sequences that translate to the same CDR3. The gene calls are TRBV7-2 and TRBJ2-5; D is uncertain. The V gene lost 1 base and the J gene lost 5 bases, with 8 bases spanning the gap. Germline V CDR1 and CDR2: SGHTA, FQGNSA. The CDR3 consists of 13 residues. CDR3 protein: CASSLGTKETQYF. The CDR3 DNA is TGTGCCAGCAGCTTAGGCACTAAGGAGACCCAGTACTTC.